This T cell receptor beta chain was documented in a study of T cells in Graves' hyperthyroidism and ophthalmopathy. Using RNA transcripts as the source, TCR beta CDR3 regions were amplified. First-round RT-PCR of the TCR CDR3 relied on the HTBI primer set. One entry per CDR3 protein results from TCRdb running MiXCR on the multiplex PCR reads. The sample records about 98,000 distinct CDR3 sequences, around 40% being singletons. This clonotype was observed a few times. This clonotype was obtained from a woman in her twenties or thirties with Graves' hyperthyroidism. The sequencing sample was made of peripheral blood or thyroid tissue (not recorded which).

CDR3: CASSQRQGFTDTQYF. CDR3 nucleotide sequence: TGTGCCAGCAGCCAACGACAGGGTTTCACAGATACGCAGTATTTT. This rearrangement joins TRBV7-2 to TRBJ2-3; TRBD1 matches at 7 bases. This CDR3 spans 15 amino acids. Germline-derived CDR1 and CDR2 are SGHTA and FQGNSA. The V gene end was trimmed by 5 bases and the J gene end by 2 bases; junction bases not matched to a gene: 7.